This is a list of T cell receptor beta chains from one sample in a study of tumor-infiltrating lymphocytes in primary liver carcinoma. TCRdb ran MiXCR on the multiplex PCR reads and lists one entry per CDR3 protein. The sample shows more than 100,000 distinct CDR3 sequences, 50% to 70% of them seen only once. The specimen sequenced was liver tumor tissue from sampling region 1. These receptors were obtained from a woman aged 55-69 years with primary liver carcinoma and hepatitis B virus infection. The CDR3 runs from the conserved cysteine through the conserved F or W.

CTSSEGLAGGQRTGELFF	TRBV11-3	TRBJ2-2
CASRPKKDRGYEQYF	TRBV28	TRBJ2-7
CSVGDRGRTEKLFF	TRBV29-1	TRBJ1-4
CASRKLAGGAETQYF	TRBV28	TRBJ2-5
CSSSPPGSNQETQYF	TRBV6-6	TRBJ2-5
CASSQADMADSGANVLTF	TRBV11-2	TRBJ2-6
CISSLARGTGELFF	TRBV11-3	TRBJ2-2
CANSQLLAANTGELFF	TRBV14	TRBJ2-2
CASSLVGQGSYKQYF	TRBV11-1	TRBJ2-7
CASSSGATDTQYF	TRBV5-6	TRBJ2-3